A selection of T cell receptor beta chains follows, all from one sample in a study of CD8 T cells in cerebrospinal fluid in Alzheimer's disease. Using the 10x single-cell sequencing reads, TCRdb records one entry per CDR3 protein without DNA. The data include approximately 1,500 distinct CDR3 sequences; the top ten clones carry over 5.5%. Input material: cerebrospinal fluid. These receptors were collected from a human donor with Alzheimer's disease. CDR3s include the opening cysteine and the closing phenylalanine or tryptophan. Each record gives: clone size, CDR3 length, J gene, V gene, CDR3 protein. Not every row has a clone size; where given, it reads once, few, many or a size class.

size: medium-sized; length: 12; J: TRBJ2-5; V: TRBV5-8; CDR3: CASSLVRETQYF
size: large; length: 13; J: TRBJ2-7; V: TRBV20-1; CDR3: CSASRLSSYEQYF
size: NA; length: 16; J: TRBJ2-7; V: TRBV20-1; CDR3: CSARGGGQESSYEQYF
size: NA; length: 13; J: TRBJ2-1; V: TRBV11-2; CDR3: CASSLDPNNEQFF
size: medium-sized; length: 12; J: TRBJ1-2; V: TRBV6-1; CDR3: CASTRDSYGYTF
size: medium-sized; length: 16; J: TRBJ2-3; V: TRBV9; CDR3: CASSLSGRGGTDTQYF
size: medium-sized; length: 14; J: TRBJ2-1; V: TRBV2; CDR3: CASSGQSTLNEQFF
size: medium-sized; length: 15; J: TRBJ2-7; V: TRBV9; CDR3: CASSVGLTTIYEQYF
size: NA; length: 15; J: TRBJ2-7; V: TRBV11-2; CDR3: CASSLDGSGGVLQYF
size: medium-sized; length: 12; J: TRBJ2-2; V: TRBV6-5; CDR3: CASSYGGRALFF
size: medium-sized; length: 15; J: TRBJ1-4; V: TRBV18; CDR3: CASSPFRGTNEKLFF
size: medium-sized; length: 15; J: TRBJ2-3; V: TRBV6-1; CDR3: CASSDFGLGTDTQYF
size: medium-sized; length: 16; J: TRBJ2-1; V: TRBV30; CDR3: CAWSGRTGFTYNEQFF
size: NA; length: 14; J: TRBJ2-2; V: TRBV9; CDR3: CASSTRGQPGELFF
size: large; length: 12; J: TRBJ1-4; V: TRBV20-1; CDR3: CSADQGDEKLFF
size: medium-sized; length: 17; J: TRBJ1-3; V: TRBV6-5; CDR3: CASSGRLQGTAGNTIYF
size: medium-sized; length: 12; J: TRBJ2-2; V: TRBV12-3/TRBV12-4; CDR3: CASTRSSLRLFF
size: medium-sized; length: 13; J: TRBJ1-1; V: TRBV11-2; CDR3: CASSLAHGTEAFF
size: medium-sized; length: 16; J: TRBJ2-7; V: TRBV20-1; CDR3: CSARTTGVGASYEQYF
size: large; length: 13; J: TRBJ2-3; V: TRBV11-2; CDR3: CASSLDLKDTQYF
size: medium-sized; length: 14; J: TRBJ2-1; V: TRBV2; CDR3: CASQGQDRYNEQFF
size: medium-sized; length: 13; J: TRBJ2-7; V: TRBV30; CDR3: CAWSVARGYEQYF
size: medium-sized; length: 13; J: TRBJ1-2; V: TRBV30; CDR3: CAWRPKGDYGYTF
size: medium-sized; length: 13; J: TRBJ1-6; V: TRBV19; CDR3: CASRTGVNSPLHF
size: medium-sized; length: 14; J: TRBJ2-7; V: TRBV9; CDR3: CASSFGTAAYEQYF
size: medium-sized; length: 14; J: TRBJ2-1; V: TRBV6-1; CDR3: CASSETHGYNEQFF
size: medium-sized; length: 15; J: TRBJ2-1; V: TRBV20-1; CDR3: CSARGPGGGVNEQFF
size: medium-sized; length: 18; J: TRBJ2-5; V: TRBV7-6; CDR3: CASSLGASGGARLETQYF
size: large; length: 13; J: TRBJ1-4; V: TRBV7-7; CDR3: CASSAYPYEKLFF
size: NA; length: 12; J: TRBJ1-1; V: TRBV19; CDR3: CASSPGLTEAFF
size: NA; length: 16; J: TRBJ2-1; V: TRBV10-3; CDR3: CAISESMGGIYNEQFF
size: medium-sized; length: 15; J: TRBJ1-2; V: TRBV2; CDR3: CASSEATTGRSGYTF
size: NA; length: 13; J: TRBJ2-5; V: TRBV27; CDR3: CVSSLGLAETQYF
size: medium-sized; length: 17; J: TRBJ2-1; V: TRBV7-8; CDR3: CASSPAGSGRAGNEQFF
size: NA; length: 15; J: TRBJ2-2; V: TRBV7-6; CDR3: CASSVRTANTGELFF
size: NA; length: 13; J: TRBJ2-1; V: TRBV3-1; CDR3: CASSQTSPGEQFF
size: medium-sized; length: 14; J: TRBJ2-5; V: TRBV5-1; CDR3: CASSLDGSSGAQYF
size: medium-sized; length: 13; J: TRBJ1-2; V: TRBV10-3; CDR3: CAISESQGEGYTF
size: NA; length: 14; J: TRBJ2-5; V: TRBV19; CDR3: CASTSMAGGETQYF
size: large; length: 11; J: TRBJ1-1; V: TRBV5-1; CDR3: CATSGGTEAFF
size: large; length: 13; J: TRBJ1-5; V: TRBV25-1; CDR3: CASSEGPDQPQHF
size: large; length: 13; J: TRBJ1-1; V: TRBV12-3/TRBV12-4; CDR3: CASSLLRDTEAFF
size: medium-sized; length: 15; J: TRBJ2-1; V: TRBV7-2; CDR3: CASSLAKLGNNEQFF
size: NA; length: 17; J: TRBJ2-2; V: TRBV18; CDR3: CASSLKQGASNTGELFF
size: medium-sized; length: 15; J: TRBJ2-7; V: TRBV30; CDR3: CAWSARARGSYEQYF
size: medium-sized; length: 13; J: TRBJ1-1; V: TRBV19; CDR3: CASSIWEGTEAFF
size: medium-sized; length: 15; J: TRBJ1-2; V: TRBV12-3/TRBV12-4; CDR3: CASSFSPSGGDGYTF
size: large; length: 15; J: TRBJ2-3; V: TRBV24-1; CDR3: CATSDLIGGTDTQYF
size: medium-sized; length: 17; J: TRBJ2-1; V: TRBV5-1; CDR3: CASGPYTTLGSYNEQFF
size: medium-sized; length: 14; J: TRBJ1-1; V: TRBV6-5; CDR3: CASSYGDMDTEAFF
size: medium-sized; length: 15; J: TRBJ2-7; V: TRBV9; CDR3: CASSPSWHRENEQYF
size: medium-sized; length: 19; J: TRBJ2-1; V: TRBV10-1; CDR3: CASTGQGHPPGHRYNEQFF
size: medium-sized; length: 16; J: TRBJ2-3; V: TRBV11-2; CDR3: CASSLGGQGARDTQYF